Listed below are T cell receptor beta chains from one sample, sequenced in a study of blood T cell repertoires in COVID-19. The data were produced by immunoSEQ multiplex PCR, yet TCRdb's version contains in-frame clones alone and is incomplete. The repertoire holds 96,000 or so clones, with around 90% as singletons. What was sequenced was peripheral blood. The receptor source for this set is a human donor with COVID-19, enrolled during active disease. The donor label of this sample is uncertain. Each CDR3 is given with its conserved first and last residue. Fields, in order: J gene, clone size, V gene, CDR3 protein. Rows may omit the clone size; those that give it use once, few, many or a size class.

>TRBJ1-4|NA|TRBV7-9
CASSPGQGSSGKLFF
>TRBJ1-3|NA|TRBV11-2
CASSWTGASSGNTIYF
>TRBJ1-2|NA|TRBV29-1
CSVEGAYYGYTF
>TRBJ2-3|NA|TRBV4-1
CASSQDKGLAGGRDTQYF
>TRBJ1-3|NA|TRBV11-2
CASSLDVRSGNTIYF
>TRBJ2-1|NA|TRBV6-6
CASTLLAENNEQFF
>TRBJ2-2|NA|TRBV19
CASSIGGTATGELFF
>TRBJ1-2|NA|TRBV18
CASSVDLLRDRSSHF
>TRBJ1-2|NA|TRBV30
CAWSGTPPGVSFYGYTF
>TRBJ2-6|NA|TRBV7-2
CASSPGQGRSGANVLTF
>TRBJ2-4|NA|TRBV4-2
CASSHDSDFTIQYF
>TRBJ2-5|NA|TRBV5-1
CASSRGGEETQYF
>TRBJ1-2|NA|TRBV12-3/TRBV12-4
CASSFSQGFGYTF
>TRBJ1-1|NA|TRBV11-3
CASSLRQGNTEAFF
>TRBJ1-6|NA|TRBV5-1
CASSLRGTANSPLHF
>TRBJ2-7|NA|TRBV11-2
CASSQVSYEQYF
>TRBJ2-3|NA|TRBV5-4
CASSFRSRASGGDTQYF
>TRBJ2-2|NA|TRBV19
CASSSLAGEIGELFF
>TRBJ1-5|NA|TRBV6-5
CASSKQGSGQPQHF
>TRBJ2-7|NA|TRBV28
CASSFGTSLGEQYF
>TRBJ1-1|NA|TRBV19
CASYPGQGNENTEAFF
>TRBJ1-5|NA|TRBV6-5
CASSSGERSQPQHF
>TRBJ2-4|NA|TRBV7-9
CASSLGDRGHIQYF
>TRBJ2-5|NA|TRBV6-5
CASIEWGVKETQYF
>TRBJ2-1|NA|TRBV9
CASSSPGGRNYNEQFF
>TRBJ1-5|NA|TRBV18
CASSPQGSQPQHF
>TRBJ2-7|NA|TRBV7-9
CASSLVSGTYEQYF
>TRBJ1-3|few|TRBV9
CASSGTGNTIYF
>TRBJ1-2|NA|TRBV6-2/TRBV6-3
CASNYFDRNYGYTF
>TRBJ2-1|NA|TRBV5-6
CASTVLQDSYNEQFF
>TRBJ1-3|NA|TRBV7-8
CASSSGQGGTGNTIYF